The 8 T cell receptor beta chains given below trace back to one sample, sequenced in a study of blood T cell repertoires in COVID-19. The table came from immunoSEQ multiplex PCR; TCRdb's copy has only in-frame clones and leaves some out. Among roughly 250,000 clones, 91% were seen once, and the ten largest hold about 2.5%. Sequencing used peripheral blood. These receptor sequences come from a person aged 18-35 years with COVID-19, enrolled during active disease.

The chain links TRBV14 to TRBJ2-7, with 13 bases identical to TRBD2. Germline V gene data show CDR1 as SGHDN and CDR2 as FVKESK. V lost 4 bases and J lost 2; bases outside the gene matches: 5. The CDR3 covers 16 residues. CDR3 sequence reads: CASSPWTSGRPYEQYF. The DNA for the CDR3 is TGTGCCAGCAGCCCCTGGACTAGCGGGAGACCCTACGAGCAGTACTTC.

This clone was found once. The chain uses TRBV11-2 and TRBJ2-7; D is possibly TRBD1 (6 bases). The V gene's germline CDR1 is SGHAT and CDR2 FQNNGV. V dropped 5 bases and J dropped 1 base, with 9 bases sitting between them. This CDR3 region has 13 residues. CDR3 bases: TGTGCCAGCAGCCACGGACAGTCCTACGAGCAGTACTTC. Amino acid sequence: CASSHGQSYEQYF.

This clone was observed a single time. The chain couples TRBV9 to TRBJ2-7, with D uncertain. The CDR3 consists of 14 residues. Germline CDR1 and CDR2: SGDLS and YYNGEE. Trimming took off 4 bases at V and 5 bases at J, with 16 bases between the two ends. The CDR3 coding sequence is TGTGCCAGCAGCCCCCAGCCCGTTGCGGACGAGCAGTACTTC. It translates to CASSPQPVADEQYF.

V is TRBV6-5 and J is TRBJ2-5, with TRBD2 identical over 7 bases. CDR3 length: 14 amino acids. Per germline, CDR1 MNHEY and CDR2 SVGAGI. The V segment lost 5 bases and the J segment 4 bases; nucleotides outside the gene matches: 7. The CDR3 sequence is CASSQTVAGETQYF. Here the CDR3 DNA reads TGTGCCAGCAGTCAAACCGTAGCGGGAGAGACCCAGTACTTC.

The chain is built from TRBV5-1 and TRBJ2-1; D may be TRBD1 (6 bases). This CDR3 region has 15 residues. V was clipped by 2 bases and J by 2 bases, with 11 bases between them. CDR1 SGHRS and CDR2 YFSETQ come from the germline V gene. The CDR3 loop is CASSLETGAYNEQFF. The CDR3 DNA is TGCGCCAGCAGCTTAGAGACAGGAGCCTACAATGAGCAGTTCTTC.

The chain is built from TRBV21-1 and TRBJ2-5; the table calls TRBD2, which could not be checked here. TRBV21-1 is a listed pseudogene. The CDR3 length is 16 residues. For the CDR3, the DNA is TGTGCCAGCGCCCCCCCCTTGCCCCGGGGCCAAGAGACCCAGTACTTC. Translated: CASAPPLPRGQETQYF.

This chain uses TRBV2 with TRBJ2-4, with TRBD2 as a possible D gene (5 bases). Trimming left V 8 bases short and J 0 bases short, with 8 bases between. From germline, CDR1 is SNHLY and CDR2 FYNNEI. This CDR3 region has 13 residues. The CDR3 spells CASGELAKNIQYF. CDR3 coding DNA: TGTGCCAGCGGGGAGCTAGCCAAAAACATTCAGTACTTC.

The gene calls are TRBV6-6 and TRBJ2-7; 9 bases map to TRBD1. Looked up from germline, CDR1 is MNHNY and CDR2 is SVGAGI (reference sequence). The CDR3 extends over 16 amino acids. Trimming removed 6 bases from V and 3 bases from J; junction bases left unmatched: 12. The CDR3 sequence is CASRSQPGQGDYEQYF. The CDR3 DNA reads as TGTGCCAGCAGGTCCCAACCGGGACAGGGCGACTACGAGCAGTACTTC.